This T cell receptor beta chain was identified in a study of a mutant IDH1 vaccine in newly diagnosed glioma. V lost 0 bases, J lost 3 bases, and 5 bases stayed unmatched. CDR3 size: 15 residues. Germline V gene lookup returns CDR1 SQVTM and CDR2 ANQGSEA. The sample's time point: week 11, during vaccination. Every vaccination contained 300 ug of the mutant IDH1 20-mer peptide and was paired with topical imiquimod. TCRdb keeps only in-frame clones here, not all; method: immunoSEQ multiplex PCR. Of under 55,000 clones listed, roughly 91% are singletons. Comment on this clone: The antigen is not known.

This clonotype was obtained from a man aged 50 to 60 with glioma. Sequenced material: PBMCs, taken from a glioma patient whose treatment included an IDH1 peptide vaccine. The rearrangement joins TRBV29-1 to TRBJ2-1; TRBD2 matches 7 bases. CDR3 amino acids: CSVEDIRDYYNEQFF. The DNA of the CDR3 is TGCAGCGTTGAAGATATCCGGGACTACTACAATGAGCAGTTCTTC.